Listed below are T cell receptor beta chains from one sample, sequenced in a study of shared clonotypes between healthy human individuals. TCRdb keeps only in-frame clones here, not all; method: immunoSEQ multiplex PCR. The data contain over 2 million clones, around 90% of them singletons. Sequencing input: naive CD4+ T cells from PBMCs. The receptors were gathered from a man aged 18 to 29 in good health. Some clones in this sample may be carry-over from other donors' samples. The CDR3 runs from the conserved cysteine through the conserved F or W. A D gene is named only where the DNA matches it firmly. Part of the rows lack a size; the others show once, few, many or a class for expanded clones.

>TRBV19|TRBJ2-5|NA|NA
TGTGCCAGTAAGGGGGAGTCGGGGTGGACCCAGTACTTC
CASKGESGWTQYF
>TRBV28|TRBJ2-5|NA|TRBD2
TGTGCCACCGGGAGGTCCGGACTAGTCCAAGAGACCCAGTACTTC
CATGRSGLVQETQYF
>TRBV30|TRBJ2-7|once|NA
TGTGCCTGGGGGCTAGCGTCAGTATACGAGCAGTACTTC
CAWGLASVYEQYF
>TRBV5-4|TRBJ1-1|few|NA
TGTGCCAGCAGCTTGACAGGAGAGTGGGACACTGAAGCTTTCTTT
CASSLTGEWDTEAFF
>TRBV30|TRBJ2-1|NA|NA
TGTGCCTGGAGTGCCCAGGGGCGGGCTTACAATGAGCAGTTCTTC
CAWSAQGRAYNEQFF
>TRBV6-1|TRBJ2-7|NA|NA
TGTGCCAGCAGTGAAGCGCTACTTTACTACGAGCAGTACTTC
CASSEALLYYEQYF
>TRBV7-8|TRBJ2-1|NA|TRBD1
TGTGCCAGCAGCTCGGACAGGGGGGATGAGCAGTTCTTC
CASSSDRGDEQFF
>TRBV4-2|TRBJ2-3|NA|NA
TGTGCCAGCAGCCAAGAGTCGGGGCAAACTAGCACAGATACGCAGTATTTT
CASSQESGQTSTDTQYF
>TRBV5-5|TRBJ1-1|NA|NA
TGTGCCAGCAGCTTGGTACAGGGAGGTACTGAAGCTTTCTTT
CASSLVQGGTEAFF
>TRBV4-1|TRBJ1-6|NA|NA
TGCGCCAGCAGCCAAGGGATGGAGGAGGTTGATTCACCCCTCCACTTT
CASSQGMEEVDSPLHF
>TRBV2|TRBJ2-2|NA|NA
TGTGCCAGCTGTAGGGAGGGGGTGATCACCGGGGAGCTGTTTTTT
CASCREGVITGELFF
>TRBV5-6|TRBJ2-7|once|NA
TGTGCCAGCAGCACCCCGACTCGCTACTACGAGCAGTACTTC
CASSTPTRYYEQYF
>TRBV5-1|TRBJ2-6|NA|NA
TGCGCCAGCAGCTTGGTCAGGGACGGTAATCCTGGGGCCAACGTCCTGACTTTC
CASSLVRDGNPGANVLTF
>TRBV28|TRBJ2-5|once|NA
TGTGCCAGCAGTTCCCCGGGACTGGGAGAAGAGACCCAGTACTTC
CASSSPGLGEETQYF
>TRBV5-1|TRBJ1-1|NA|TRBD1
TGCGCCAGCAGCTTGGAGGGGACAGGGGAAGCTTTCTTT
CASSLEGTGEAFF
>TRBV5-1|TRBJ2-1|NA|TRBD2
TGCGCCAGCAGCCCAGCAGCGGGAGATATTAATGAGCAGTTCTTC
CASSPAAGDINEQFF
>TRBV19|TRBJ2-1|NA|NA
TGTGCCAGTAGTGCCGCGACACCATCTTATGAGCAGTTCTTC
CASSAATPSYEQFF
>TRBV30|TRBJ2-3|NA|NA
TGTGCCTGGGGCGGACGCACAGATACGCAGTATTTT
CAWGGRTDTQYF
>TRBV28|TRBJ1-4|NA|TRBD1
TGTGCCAGCGCAATGGGGGGACAGGGACGAGAAAAACTGTTTTTT
CASAMGGQGREKLFF
>TRBV9|TRBJ2-5|NA|NA
TGTGCCAGCAGCTCCAGCAGCAGGGCGGAGACCCAGTACTTC
CASSSSSRAETQYF
>TRBV15|TRBJ1-1|NA|NA
TGTGCCACCAGCAGAGCATCCCTCACTGAAGCTTTCTTT
CATSRASLTEAFF
>TRBV4-1|TRBJ2-2|once|TRBD2
TGCGCCAGCAGCTTCCCCCTAGCGGGAGCCACCGGGGAGCTGTTTTTT
CASSFPLAGATGELFF
>TRBV6-5|TRBJ2-1|NA|NA
TGTGCCAGCCGCGGAGGTAACTACAATGAGCAGTTCTTC
CASRGGNYNEQFF
>TRBV5-4|TRBJ1-4|NA|NA
TGTGCCAGCAGCCGACGGGCCGCAACTAATGAAAAACTGTTTTTT
CASSRRAATNEKLFF
>TRBV5-6|TRBJ1-5|NA|NA
TGTGCCAGCACTAAGACGGGGGAAAGCAATCAGCCCCAGCATTTT
CASTKTGESNQPQHF
>TRBV6-5|TRBJ2-7|once|NA
TGTGCCAGCAGTTACTCTGGCCGCTACGAGCAGTACTTC
CASSYSGRYEQYF
>TRBV5-6|TRBJ2-7|NA|TRBD2
TGTGCCAGCAGCGGGATCGAGGCTAGCGGGAGGGTCGGCTCCTACGAGCAGTACTTC
CASSGIEASGRVGSYEQYF
>TRBV28|TRBJ2-3|NA|NA
TGTGCCAGCAGTTTCCGGTCCACAGATACGCAGTATTTT
CASSFRSTDTQYF
>TRBV28|TRBJ2-3|NA|NA
TGTGCAGTCAGGGGCACAGATACGCAGTATTTT
CAVRGTDTQYF
>TRBV6-5|TRBJ2-7|NA|NA
TGTGCCAGCAGTCCACCGGGCCTCCACGAGCAGTACTTC
CASSPPGLHEQYF
>TRBV27|TRBJ2-3|NA|TRBD2
TGTGCCAGCAGTTCGGGGGGGCTCGGGACAGATACGCAGTATTTT
CASSSGGLGTDTQYF
>TRBV27|TRBJ1-1|NA|TRBD1
TGTGCCAGCAGTTTAGCCCCATACCGCGACAGGGGGCGTGAAGCTTTCTTT
CASSLAPYRDRGREAFF
>TRBV7-8|TRBJ2-1|NA|TRBD1
TGTGCCAGCAGCTTAGGGGACAGGGGTGAGCAGTTCTTC
CASSLGDRGEQFF
>TRBV18|TRBJ2-3|NA|TRBD2
TGTGCCAGCTCACCACGGAGGGACCCATCGGGGACTAGCAGCACAGATACGCAGTATTTT
CASSPRRDPSGTSSTDTQYF
>TRBV19|TRBJ2-1|NA|TRBD2
TGTGCCAGTAGTATAGTGGCCGGGAGGGCCTACAATGAGCAGTTCTTC
CASSIVAGRAYNEQFF
>TRBV9|TRBJ2-3|NA|TRBD2
TGTGCCAGCAGCGTAGGGGAGGGACCGTACTTCCCACCGAAGCCAGATACGCAGTATTTT
CASSVGEGPYFPPKPDTQYF
>TRBV5-1|TRBJ1-1|NA|NA
TGCGCCAGCAGCTTGGTGGCAGCAATGAACACTGAAGCTTTCTTT
CASSLVAAMNTEAFF
>TRBV4-3|TRBJ1-1|NA|TRBD1
TGCGCCAGCAGCCAACAACCGACAGGGCTGAACACTGAAGCTTTCTTT
CASSQQPTGLNTEAFF
>TRBV6-6|TRBJ2-2|NA|TRBD1
TGTGCCAGCAGTTACGCCAGGGGGACCGGGGAGCTGTTTTTT
CASSYARGTGELFF
>TRBV28|TRBJ1-2|NA|TRBD1
TGTGCCAGCAGTCAGATGACAGGGCGGAATGGCTACACCTTC
CASSQMTGRNGYTF
>TRBV5-4|TRBJ2-3|NA|NA
TGTGCCAGCAGCCCGGACCCGTGGGCGGGGTCGGCAGATACGCAGTATTTT
CASSPDPWAGSADTQYF
>TRBV6-5|TRBJ1-2|NA|NA
TGTGCCAGCAGAGATTCAGGGTTGTCTGGCTACACCTTC
CASRDSGLSGYTF
>TRBV7-2|TRBJ2-3|NA|NA
TGTGCCAGCCCCCTATGGGGCGGAAGCACAGATACGCAGTATTTT
CASPLWGGSTDTQYF
>TRBV11-1|TRBJ1-1|NA|NA
TGTGCCAGCAGCTTAGATCACGGGGCAGGCACTGAAGCTTTCTTT
CASSLDHGAGTEAFF
>TRBV4-1|TRBJ2-1|NA|TRBD2
TGCGCCAGCAGCCAACGCCTAGCGGGAGGTGCCAATGAGCAGTTCTTC
CASSQRLAGGANEQFF
>TRBV4-1|TRBJ2-4|NA|NA
TGCGCCAGCAGCCAAGGAGGGATCCAGGAAAACATTCAGTACTTC
CASSQGGIQENIQYF
>TRBV6-1|TRBJ2-3|NA|NA
TGTGCCAGCAGTGAAGCTTTGTACACAGATACGCAGTATTTT
CASSEALYTDTQYF
>TRBV7-2|TRBJ2-2|NA|NA
TGTGCCAGCAGCTTAGTTCCCGGAAACACCGGGGAGCTGTTTTTT
CASSLVPGNTGELFF
>TRBV15|TRBJ2-7|NA|NA
TGTGCCACCAGCAGAGAATTAACGCGAGGCTACGAGCAGTACTTC
CATSRELTRGYEQYF
>TRBV25-1|TRBJ2-7|NA|NA
TGTGCCAGCAGTGAATCAAAACCGGGACGGATCTACGAGCAGTACTTC
CASSESKPGRIYEQYF
>TRBV28|TRBJ2-7|NA|NA
TGTGCCAGCAGACTGACAGGCTCCGGGGAGCAGTACTTC
CASRLTGSGEQYF
>TRBV27|TRBJ2-2|NA|TRBD1
TGTGCCAGCAGTTCCCCTACAGGGGTAGTGGACGGGGAGCTGTTTTTT
CASSSPTGVVDGELFF